This TCR beta chain emerged from a study of graft-versus-host responses after intestinal transplantation. Study background: All recipients were given anti-thymocyte globulin induction, and tacrolimus and steroids were then administered for 2 to 4 years. Notes on the study in general: GvH clones appeared in recipient marrow, some first in ileum or blood.

Profiled with immunoSEQ multiplex PCR; TCRdb holds only in-frame clones, not every one. This sample has about 98,000 clones, with about 84% found just once. Details on this clone: Its antigen is still unknown.

Sequenced here: PBMCs, sampled 255 days after intestinal transplant. The sequence came from a human patient who received an intestinal transplant, so some T cells may come from the graft donor.

CDR3 amino acids: CASSEKSRDRGWSYGYTF. In nucleotides, the CDR3 is TGCGCCAGCAGTGAAAAGTCCCGGGACAGGGGATGGAGCTATGGCTACACCTTC. This chain connects TRBV10-2 to TRBJ1-2, with 10 positions matching TRBD1. CDR1 is WSHSY, CDR2 SAAADI, per germline. V trimming: 3 bases; J trimming: 4 bases; junction bases outside the gene matches: 14. This CDR3 has 18 residues.